The rows below give T cell receptor beta chains drawn from one sample of a study of T cell changes during pregnancy in multiple sclerosis. The table came from immunoSEQ multiplex PCR; TCRdb's copy has only in-frame clones and leaves some out. The data contain approximately 64,000 clones, approximately 92% of them singletons. The sequences come from peripheral blood, collected in the first trimester of pregnancy. These TCRs come from a female donor with multiple sclerosis, enrolled in a pregnancy study. The CDR3 runs from the conserved cysteine through the conserved F or W. Fields, in order: D gene, V gene, clone size, J gene, CDR3 protein, CDR3 DNA. The D gene is left open where the match is weak. Only some rows state a clone size, as once, few, many or a class for expanded clones.

TRBD2	TRBV2	NA	TRBJ2-7	CASSEGGLADSYEQYF	TGTGCCAGCAGTGAAGGTGGCCTAGCGGACTCCTACGAGCAGTACTTC
TRBD1	TRBV6-6	NA	TRBJ2-6	CASSYRDRAGANVLTF	TGTGCCAGCAGTTACCGTGACAGGGCTGGGGCCAACGTCCTGACTTTC
NA	TRBV10-1	NA	TRBJ2-6	CASSDRACSGANVLTF	TGCGCCAGCAGTGACAGGGCATGCTCTGGGGCCAACGTCCTGACTTTC
TRBD1	TRBV19	NA	TRBJ1-2	CASRTGGPSYGYTF	TGTGCCAGTAGGACAGGGGGCCCGAGCTATGGCTACACCTTC
NA	TRBV4-3	NA	TRBJ2-2	CASSQDRAGKNTGELFF	TGCGCCAGCAGCCAAGATCGGGCGGGAAAGAACACCGGGGAGCTGTTTTTT
TRBD1	TRBV6-1	NA	TRBJ2-5	CASSEGTGEVETQYF	TGTGCCAGCAGTGAAGGGACAGGGGAGGTAGAGACCCAGTACTTC
NA	TRBV11-3	NA	TRBJ2-5	CASSLDPGGVEETQYF	TGTGCCAGCAGCTTAGATCCGGGGGGCGTTGAAGAGACCCAGTACTTC
TRBD2	TRBV5-1	NA	TRBJ2-5	CASSLGTSGSHLAETQYF	TGCGCCAGCAGCCTGGGGACTAGCGGGAGTCATTTGGCAGAGACCCAGTACTTC
NA	TRBV6-4	NA	TRBJ2-3	CASSLTGTDTQYF	TGTGCCAGCAGTTTAACAGGGACGGATACGCAGTATTTT
NA	TRBV27	NA	TRBJ2-2	CASSSTPLGGANTGELFF	TGTGCCAGCAGTTCCACACCTCTCGGGGGAGCAAACACCGGGGAGCTGTTTTTT
TRBD2	TRBV5-6	once	TRBJ2-1	CASSWDYLNNEQFF	TGTGCCAGCAGCTGGGACTACCTAAACAATGAGCAGTTCTTC
TRBD2	TRBV27	NA	TRBJ2-1	CASSPGGLISDEQFF	TGTGCCAGCAGTCCGGGGGGATTAATCTCTGATGAGCAGTTCTTC
TRBD2	TRBV6-5	NA	TRBJ2-7	CASSDPASGRGEQYF	TGTGCCAGCAGCGACCCGGCTAGCGGGAGAGGAGAGCAGTACTTC
NA	TRBV28	NA	TRBJ1-2	CASSLRRSYGYTF	TGTGCCAGCAGTTTGAGGAGAAGCTATGGCTACACCTTC
TRBD2	TRBV5-1	NA	TRBJ2-7	CASSLKFVVTREGPSYEQYF	TGCGCCAGCAGCTTGAAGTTTGTTGTTACGCGGGAGGGCCCCTCCTACGAGCAGTACTTC
NA	TRBV18	NA	TRBJ1-5	CASSPESSNQPQHF	TGTGCCAGCTCACCGGAGTCTAGCAATCAGCCCCAGCATTTT
TRBD1	TRBV15	NA	TRBJ1-2	CATSRDRSGGYGYTF	TGTGCCACCAGCAGAGATCGTTCAGGGGGCTATGGCTACACCTTC
NA	TRBV5-6	once	TRBJ2-7	CASSLSSQGSYEQYF	TGTGCCAGCAGCTTGTCTAGTCAGGGATCCTACGAGCAGTACTTC
NA	TRBV4-1	few	TRBJ2-4	CASSHGGLVENIQYF	TGCGCCAGCAGCCACGGGGGACTTGTAGAAAACATTCAGTACTTC
TRBD2	TRBV29-1	NA	TRBJ2-7	CSVTLAGGRGYEQYF	TGCAGCGTTACACTAGCGGGAGGCCGTGGGTACGAGCAGTACTTC
NA	TRBV5-4	NA	TRBJ2-5	CASSLAAGSETQYF	TGTGCCAGCAGCTTGGCCGCAGGGTCGGAGACCCAGTACTTC
NA	TRBV27	NA	TRBJ2-2	CASSFWRGGTGELFF	TGTGCCAGCAGTTTCTGGAGAGGGGGCACCGGGGAGCTGTTTTTT
NA	TRBV27	few	TRBJ1-5	CASSLRGYSNQPQHF	TGTGCCAGCAGTTTAAGAGGGTATAGCAATCAGCCCCAGCATTTT
NA	TRBV28	NA	TRBJ1-4	CASSLEKENEKLFF	TGTGCCAGCAGTTTAGAGAAGGAGAATGAAAAACTGTTTTTT
NA	TRBV5-1	NA	TRBJ1-3	CASSPATDPGNTIYF	TGCGCCAGCAGCCCTGCGACAGACCCCGGAAACACCATATATTTT
TRBD1	TRBV6-1	NA	TRBJ1-2	CASTGTDYGYTF	TGTGCCAGCACCGGGACAGACTATGGCTACACCTTC
NA	TRBV9	NA	TRBJ2-2	CASSVEPTGELFF	TGTGCCAGCAGCGTAGAGCCGACCGGGGAGCTGTTTTTT
NA	TRBV7-2	NA	TRBJ2-5	CASSSPGVRETQYF	TGTGCCAGCAGCTCTCCCGGGGTGCGGGAGACCCAGTACTTC
TRBD1	TRBV27	NA	TRBJ2-7	CASSFQGAFEQYF	TGTGCCAGCAGTTTCCAGGGGGCGTTCGAGCAGTACTTC
NA	TRBV13	once	TRBJ2-6	CANRLPGANVLTF	TGTGCCAACCGACTCCCTGGGGCCAACGTCCTGACTTTC